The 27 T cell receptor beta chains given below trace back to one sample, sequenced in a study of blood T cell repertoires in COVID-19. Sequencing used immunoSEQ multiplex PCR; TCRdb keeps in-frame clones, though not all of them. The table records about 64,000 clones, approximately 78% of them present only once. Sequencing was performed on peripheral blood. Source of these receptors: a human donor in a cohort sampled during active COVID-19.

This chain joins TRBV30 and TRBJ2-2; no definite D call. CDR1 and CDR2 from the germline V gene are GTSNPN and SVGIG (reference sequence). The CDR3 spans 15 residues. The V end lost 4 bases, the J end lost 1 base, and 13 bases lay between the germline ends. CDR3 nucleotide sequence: TGTGCCTGGACGTCGTTAATTGTGAACACCGGGGAGCTGTTTTTT. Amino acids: CAWTSLIVNTGELFF.

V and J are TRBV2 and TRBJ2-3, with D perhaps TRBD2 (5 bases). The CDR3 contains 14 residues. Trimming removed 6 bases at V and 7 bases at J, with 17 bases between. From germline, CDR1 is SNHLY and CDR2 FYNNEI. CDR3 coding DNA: TGTGCCAGCAGGTTGAGGGAATTCCGCTATACGCAGTATTTT. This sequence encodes CASRLREFRYTQYF.

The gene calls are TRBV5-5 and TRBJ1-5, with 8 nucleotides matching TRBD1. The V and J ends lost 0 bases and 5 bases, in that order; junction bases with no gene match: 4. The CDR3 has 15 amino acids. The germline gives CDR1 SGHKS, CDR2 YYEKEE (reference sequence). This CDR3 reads CASSLVQGGHQPQHF. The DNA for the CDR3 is TGTGCCAGCAGCTTGGTACAGGGGGGACATCAGCCCCAGCATTTT.

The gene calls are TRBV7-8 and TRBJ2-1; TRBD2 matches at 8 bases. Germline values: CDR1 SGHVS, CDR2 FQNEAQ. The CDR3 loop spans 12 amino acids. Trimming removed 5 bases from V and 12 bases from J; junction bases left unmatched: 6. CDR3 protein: CASSPREGSQFF. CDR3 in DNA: TGTGCCAGCAGCCCCCGGGAGGGATCGCAGTTCTTC.

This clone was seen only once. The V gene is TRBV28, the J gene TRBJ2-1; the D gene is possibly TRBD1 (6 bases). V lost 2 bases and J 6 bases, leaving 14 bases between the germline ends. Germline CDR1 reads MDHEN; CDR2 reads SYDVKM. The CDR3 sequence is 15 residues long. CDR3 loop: CASSLTTEGVNEQFF. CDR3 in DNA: TGTGCCAGCAGTTTAACGACCGAGGGGGTCAATGAGCAGTTCTTC.

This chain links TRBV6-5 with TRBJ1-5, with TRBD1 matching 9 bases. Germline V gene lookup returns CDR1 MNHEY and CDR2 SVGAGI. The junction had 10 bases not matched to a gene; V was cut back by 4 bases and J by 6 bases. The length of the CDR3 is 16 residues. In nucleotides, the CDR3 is TGTGCCAGCAGTTCTCGGGGACAGGGAAATGTTCAGCCCCAGCATTTT. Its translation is CASSSRGQGNVQPQHF.

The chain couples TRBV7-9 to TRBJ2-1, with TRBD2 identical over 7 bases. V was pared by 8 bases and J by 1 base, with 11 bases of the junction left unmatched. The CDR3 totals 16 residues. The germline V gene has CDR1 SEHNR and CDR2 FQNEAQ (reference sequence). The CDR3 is CASPPPLAASYNEQFF. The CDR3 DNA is TGTGCCAGCCCACCCCCTCTAGCGGCTTCCTACAATGAGCAGTTCTTC.

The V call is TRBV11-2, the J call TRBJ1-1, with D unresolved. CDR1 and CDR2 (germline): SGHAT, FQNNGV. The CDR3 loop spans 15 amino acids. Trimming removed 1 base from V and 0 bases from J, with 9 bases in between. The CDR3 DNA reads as TGTGCCAGCAGCTTAGCGGGTGGAATGAACACTGAAGCTTTCTTT. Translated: CASSLAGGMNTEAFF.

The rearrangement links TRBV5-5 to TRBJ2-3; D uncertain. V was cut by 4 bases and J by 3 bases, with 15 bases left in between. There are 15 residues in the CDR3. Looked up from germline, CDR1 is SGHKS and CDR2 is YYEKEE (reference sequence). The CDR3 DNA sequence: TGTGCCAGCAGCCTACAGCCACACAAGACAGATACGCAGTATTTT. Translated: CASSLQPHKTDTQYF.

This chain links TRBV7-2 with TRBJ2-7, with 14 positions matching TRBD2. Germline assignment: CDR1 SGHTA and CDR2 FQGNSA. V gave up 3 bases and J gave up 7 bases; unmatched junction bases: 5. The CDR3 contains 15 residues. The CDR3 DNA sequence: TGTGCCAGCAGCTTTGGACTAGCGGGGGGTAGGGAGCAGTACTTC. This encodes CASSFGLAGGREQYF.

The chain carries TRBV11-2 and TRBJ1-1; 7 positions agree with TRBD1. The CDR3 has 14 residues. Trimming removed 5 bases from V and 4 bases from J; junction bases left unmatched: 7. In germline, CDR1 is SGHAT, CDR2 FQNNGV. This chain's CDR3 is CASSVRQGGTEAFF. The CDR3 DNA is TGTGCCAGCAGCGTCAGACAGGGAGGCACTGAAGCTTTCTTT.

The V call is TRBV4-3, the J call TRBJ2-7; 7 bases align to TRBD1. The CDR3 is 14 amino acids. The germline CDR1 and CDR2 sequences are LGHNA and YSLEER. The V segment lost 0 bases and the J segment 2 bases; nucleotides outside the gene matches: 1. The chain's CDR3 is CASSQETGPYEQYF. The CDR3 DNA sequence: TGCGCCAGCAGCCAAGAGACAGGGCCCTACGAGCAGTACTTC.

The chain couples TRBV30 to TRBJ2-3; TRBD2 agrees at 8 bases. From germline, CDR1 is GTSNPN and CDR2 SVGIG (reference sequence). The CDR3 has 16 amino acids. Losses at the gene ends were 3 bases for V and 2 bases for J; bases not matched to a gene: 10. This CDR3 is CAWSELGGGLTDTQYF. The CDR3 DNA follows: TGTGCCTGGAGCGAACTGGGCGGGGGGCTCACAGATACGCAGTATTTT.

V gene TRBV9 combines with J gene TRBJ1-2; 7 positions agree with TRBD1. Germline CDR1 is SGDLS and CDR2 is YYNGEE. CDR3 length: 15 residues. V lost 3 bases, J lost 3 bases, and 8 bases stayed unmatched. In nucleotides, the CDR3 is TGTGCCAGCAGCGAGACAGGGATCGGTCACTATGGCTACACCTTC. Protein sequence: CASSETGIGHYGYTF.

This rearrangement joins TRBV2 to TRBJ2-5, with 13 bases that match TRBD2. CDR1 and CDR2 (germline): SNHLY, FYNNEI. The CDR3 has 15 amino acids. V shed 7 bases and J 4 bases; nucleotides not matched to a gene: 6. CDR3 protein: CASKLAGGRSETQYF. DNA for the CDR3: TGTGCCAGCAAACTAGCGGGGGGGCGGTCAGAGACCCAGTACTTC.

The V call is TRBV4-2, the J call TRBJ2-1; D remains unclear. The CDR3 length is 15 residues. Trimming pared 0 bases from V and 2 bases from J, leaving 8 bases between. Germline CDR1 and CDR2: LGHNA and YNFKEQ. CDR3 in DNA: TGTGCCAGCAGCCAAGAGTCTTTTACCTACAATGAGCAGTTCTTC. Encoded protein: CASSQESFTYNEQFF.

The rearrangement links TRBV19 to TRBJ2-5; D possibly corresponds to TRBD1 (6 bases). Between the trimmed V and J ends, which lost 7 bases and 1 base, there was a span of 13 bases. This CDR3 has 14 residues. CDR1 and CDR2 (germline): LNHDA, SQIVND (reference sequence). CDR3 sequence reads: CASTSTGSQETQYF. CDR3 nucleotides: TGTGCCAGTACCTCGACAGGTTCCCAAGAGACCCAGTACTTC.

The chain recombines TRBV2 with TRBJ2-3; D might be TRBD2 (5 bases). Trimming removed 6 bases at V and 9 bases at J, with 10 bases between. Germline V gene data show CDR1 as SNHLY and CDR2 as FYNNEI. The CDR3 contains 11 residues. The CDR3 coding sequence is TGTGCCAGCAGGCTAGCAAGCACGCAGTATTTT. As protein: CASRLASTQYF.

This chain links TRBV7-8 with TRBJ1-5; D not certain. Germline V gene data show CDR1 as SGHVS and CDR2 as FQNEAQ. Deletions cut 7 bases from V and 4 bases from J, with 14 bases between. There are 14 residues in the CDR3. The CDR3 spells CASTLLESNQPQHF. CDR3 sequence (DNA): TGTGCCAGCACCCTCCTGGAGTCAAATCAGCCCCAGCATTTT.

The CDR3 bases are TGCGCCAGCAGCAGGGATTCCACTAATGAAAAACTGTTTTTT. Translating gives CASSRDSTNEKLFF. The genes are TRBV10-2 and TRBJ1-4; D is perhaps TRBD1 (5 bases). The V gene lost 6 bases and the J gene lost 2 bases, with 10 bases spanning the gap. The germline V gene has CDR1 WSHSY and CDR2 SAAADI. CDR3 length equals 14 residues.

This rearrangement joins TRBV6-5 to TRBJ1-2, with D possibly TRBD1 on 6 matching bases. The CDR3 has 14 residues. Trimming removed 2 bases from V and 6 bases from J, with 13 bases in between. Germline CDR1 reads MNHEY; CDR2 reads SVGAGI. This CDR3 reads CASSYNPDRDGYTF. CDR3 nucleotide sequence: TGTGCCAGCAGTTACAACCCGGACAGAGATGGCTACACCTTC.

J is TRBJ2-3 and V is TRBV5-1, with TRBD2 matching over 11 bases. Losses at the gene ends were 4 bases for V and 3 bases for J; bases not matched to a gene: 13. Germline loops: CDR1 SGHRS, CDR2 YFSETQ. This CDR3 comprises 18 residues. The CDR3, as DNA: TGCGCCAGCAGCCCGACTAGCGGGAACATGTTCGGAACAGATACGCAGTATTTT. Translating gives CASSPTSGNMFGTDTQYF.

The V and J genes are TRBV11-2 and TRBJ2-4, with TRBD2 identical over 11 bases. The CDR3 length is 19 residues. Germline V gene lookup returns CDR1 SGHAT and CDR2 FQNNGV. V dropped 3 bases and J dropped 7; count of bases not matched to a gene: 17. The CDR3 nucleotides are TGTGCCAGCAGCTTGTCACTAGCGGGGGCCGGGGTCACCCAGAACATTCAGTACTTC. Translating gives CASSLSLAGAGVTQNIQYF. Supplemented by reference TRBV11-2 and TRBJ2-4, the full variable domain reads EAGVAQSPRYKIIEKRQSVAFWCNPISGHATLYWYQQILGQGPKLLIQFQNNGVVDDSQLPKDRFSAERLKGVDSTLKIQPAKLEDSAVYLCASSLSLAGAGVTQNIQYFGAGTRLSVL.

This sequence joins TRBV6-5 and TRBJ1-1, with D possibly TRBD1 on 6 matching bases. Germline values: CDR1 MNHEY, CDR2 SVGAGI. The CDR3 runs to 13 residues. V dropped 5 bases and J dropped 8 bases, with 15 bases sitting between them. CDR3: CASSTLQGFEAFF. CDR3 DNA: TGTGCCAGCAGTACACTCCAGGGGTTCGAAGCTTTCTTT.

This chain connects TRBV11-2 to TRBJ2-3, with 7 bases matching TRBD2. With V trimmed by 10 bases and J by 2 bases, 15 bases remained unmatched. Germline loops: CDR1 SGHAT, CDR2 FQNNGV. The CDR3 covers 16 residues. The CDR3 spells CATGIGLAANTDTQYF. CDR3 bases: TGTGCCACGGGTATTGGGCTAGCGGCCAACACAGATACGCAGTATTTT.

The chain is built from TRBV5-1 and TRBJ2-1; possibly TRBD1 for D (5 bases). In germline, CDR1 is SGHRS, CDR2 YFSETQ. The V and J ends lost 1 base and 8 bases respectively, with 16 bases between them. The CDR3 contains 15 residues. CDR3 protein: CASSLYSWGAYEQFF. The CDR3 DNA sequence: TGCGCCAGCAGCTTGTATTCCTGGGGCGCCTATGAGCAGTTCTTC.

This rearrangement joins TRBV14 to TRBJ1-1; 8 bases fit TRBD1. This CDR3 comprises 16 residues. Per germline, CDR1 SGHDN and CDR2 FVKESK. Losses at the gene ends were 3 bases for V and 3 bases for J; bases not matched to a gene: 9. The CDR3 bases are TGTGCCAGCAGCCAGGAAACAGGGGGAGTTCACACTGAAGCTTTCTTT. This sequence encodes CASSQETGGVHTEAFF. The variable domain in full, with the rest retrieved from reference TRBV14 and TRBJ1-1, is EAGVTQFPSHSVIEKGQTVTLRCDPISGHDNLYWYRRVMGKEIKFLLHFVKESKQDESGMPNNRFLAERTGGTYSTLKVQPAELEDSGVYFCASSQETGGVHTEAFFGQGTRLTVV.